This T cell receptor beta chain emerged from a study of T cell responses to AZD1222 COVID-19 vaccine. Produced via immunoSEQ multiplex PCR; TCRdb's table is partial and in-frame only. The sample lists more than 50,000 clones, around nine tenths occurring once. The J segment lost 7 bases and the V segment lost 4 bases, leaving 9 bases of the junction unmatched. The CDR3 length is 14 residues. Looked up from germline, CDR1 is SGHRS and CDR2 is YFSETQ. Source: peripheral blood, taken on day 0 of AZD1222 vaccination. J is TRBJ1-2 and V is TRBV5-1; 8 nucleotides line up with TRBD1. The origin of this receptor is an adult in good health. CDR3 sequence reads: CASSPYPGGGGYTF. In nucleotides, the CDR3 is TGCGCCAGCAGCCCGTACCCAGGGGGCGGTGGCTACACCTTC.